Shown below are 12 T cell receptor beta chains from a single sample sequenced in a study of PD-L1 blockade in urothelial cancer (dated by TCRdb to the late 2010s). Libraries were constructed by the immunoSEQ multiplex PCR assay. Drawn from immuneACCESS, this table holds only the in-frame rearrangements with V and J called that TCRdb kept. Clones are partly lost; checked studies trace under half to an unresolved V gene and leave the rest unexplained. This sample holds about 74,000 clones; roughly 88% were observed only once. Approximately 5% of the sample is held by the ten biggest clonotypes. The time point label of this sample denotes: pretreatment peripheral blood. The source material was PBMCs, sampled around atezolizumab (anti-PD-L1) treatment. The receptors were sampled from an older man with urothelial cancer.

In DNA, the CDR3 is TGTGCCAGTAGTGTACAGGGTCGCGAGCAGTACTTC. This encodes CASSVQGREQYF. The chain carries TRBV19 and TRBJ2-7; a weak D match, TRBD1 (6 bases). The CDR3 extends over 12 amino acids. The germline gives CDR1 LNHDA, CDR2 SQIVND (reference sequence). Trimming pared 5 bases from V and 6 bases from J, leaving 11 bases between.

The rearrangement links TRBV10-2 to TRBJ2-4; D is perhaps TRBD1 (6 bases). Trimming removed 4 bases at V and 3 bases at J, with 10 bases between. Germline CDR1 reads WSHSY; CDR2 reads SAAADI. CDR3 size: 14 residues. The CDR3 spells CASSVLQGKNIQYF. DNA for the CDR3: TGCGCCAGCAGTGTTTTACAGGGCAAAAACATTCAGTACTTC.

The chain carries TRBV6-5 and TRBJ1-5; 9 nucleotides align to TRBD1. Germline values: CDR1 MNHEY, CDR2 SVGAGI. The J segment lost 5 bases and the V segment lost 4 bases, leaving 6 bases of the junction unmatched. CDR3 length: 15 amino acids. In DNA, the CDR3 is TGTGCCAGCAGTTCGCGACAGGGGGAGGATCAGCCCCAGCATTTT. It is translated as CASSSRQGEDQPQHF.

The chain links TRBV9 to TRBJ1-3, with D hard to call. Per germline, CDR1 SGDLS and CDR2 YYNGEE. CDR3 length: 15 amino acids. V was clipped by 0 bases and J by 0 bases, with 7 bases between them. The CDR3 protein is CASSVGSVSGNTIYF. DNA of the CDR3: TGTGCCAGCAGCGTAGGTTCAGTCTCTGGAAACACCATATATTTT.

CDR3 sequence (DNA): TGTGCCAGTAGTCCTTATCCGGGACAGGAAACCTACGAGCAGTACTTC. The encoded protein is CASSPYPGQETYEQYF. This chain joins TRBV19 and TRBJ2-7, with 8 positions matching TRBD1. This CDR3 has 16 amino acids. Per germline, CDR1 LNHDA and CDR2 SQIVND (reference sequence). The junction had 11 bases not matched to a gene; V was cut back by 5 bases and J by 2 bases.

The V gene is TRBV7-9, the J gene TRBJ2-5, with D perhaps TRBD2 (6 bases). Per germline, CDR1 SEHNR and CDR2 FQNEAQ (reference sequence). The CDR3 contains 17 residues. The V and J ends lost 5 bases and 5 bases respectively, with 24 bases between them. The CDR3 loop is CASSQFQGLPGAETQYF. The CDR3 DNA sequence: TGTGCCAGCAGCCAATTCCAAGGACTACCCGGGGCGGAGACCCAGTACTTC.

CDR3 residues: CASSDTGRGEQFF. CDR3 bases: TGTGCCAGCAGTGACACCGGCAGGGGTGAGCAGTTCTTC. This sequence joins TRBV6-4 and TRBJ2-1; maybe TRBD1 (6 bases). Germline values: CDR1 MRHNA, CDR2 SNTAGT. Trimming left V 2 bases short and J 9 bases short, with 11 bases between. This CDR3 comprises 13 residues.

J is TRBJ1-2 and V is TRBV5-6; perhaps TRBD1 as D (6 bases). The CDR3 is made up of 14 amino acids. From germline, CDR1 is SGHDT and CDR2 YYEEEE. The germline V and J ends were trimmed by 1 base and 4 bases, with 11 bases remaining between them. The CDR3 sequence: CASSLTGSGYGYTF. The CDR3 coding sequence is TGTGCCAGCAGCTTGACAGGGAGCGGCTATGGCTACACCTTC.

The rearrangement uses TRBV19 and TRBJ2-4, with 9 bases identical to TRBD1. Germline V gene lookup returns CDR1 LNHDA and CDR2 SQIVND (reference sequence). V lost 7 bases, J lost 4 bases, and 5 bases stayed unmatched. The CDR3 has 14 amino acids. As DNA, the CDR3 is TGTGCCAGTAAATCGGACAGGGGAAAAAACATTCAGTACTTC. It codes for CASKSDRGKNIQYF.

This rearrangement joins TRBV4-2 to TRBJ2-5, with TRBD2 matching over 7 bases. Germline CDR1 reads LGHNA; CDR2 reads YNFKEQ. The CDR3 is 13 amino acids. Trimming cost V 8 bases and J 3 bases; bases outside gene matches: 6. CDR3 protein: CASRAAGEETQYF. CDR3 bases: TGTGCCAGCCGCGCGGCGGGGGAAGAGACCCAGTACTTC.

This clone was seen a single time. The chain carries TRBV5-1 and TRBJ2-1; 9 nucleotides match TRBD2. V lost 4 bases and J lost 7; bases outside the gene matches: 12. The germline V gene has CDR1 SGHRS and CDR2 YFSETQ. The CDR3 extends over 16 amino acids. The CDR3 DNA reads TGCGCCAGCAGCGAAACGGGACTAGCCCCCGGTAATGAGCAGTTCTTC. Protein sequence: CASSETGLAPGNEQFF.

This chain links TRBV18 with TRBJ2-7; TRBD1 aligns across 7 bases. This CDR3 is 15 amino acids long. V was clipped by 2 bases and J by 0 bases; unmatched bases: 4. CDR1 and CDR2 from the germline V gene are KGHSH and LQKENI. CDR3 bases: TGTGCCAGCTCACCAGGGGGACAGATCTCCTACGAGCAGTACTTC. Encoded protein: CASSPGGQISYEQYF.